Sequencing of this TCR beta chain was carried out in a study of shared clonotypes between healthy human individuals. Overall study context: The study drew on a couple of women and a few men aged 18 to 49 as donors. Whole-study results and caveats: In the sorted subsets, rarefaction showed sequencing was incomplete despite large depth.

In the naive CD8 group, cells lacked CD45RO and were positively selected for CCR7, so terminally differentiated effector memory CD45RA+ cells were left out. The donor cohort consisted entirely of Caucasian adults residing in Nashville, Tennessee. Turning to this clone: Its antigen is unknown.

Sequenced by immunoSEQ multiplex PCR; TCRdb stores in-frame clones only, minus some. The repertoire holds approximately 2,200,000 clones, just over 90% seen once, with under 2% in the top ten. The CDR3 covers 14 residues. The V end was cut by 3 bases, the J end by 7 bases, with 16 bases between. Germline V gene lookup returns CDR1 LNHDA and CDR2 SQIVND (reference sequence). Sequencing used naive CD8+ T cells from PBMCs. The clonotype originates from a man aged 18 to 29 in good health. Some clones in this sample may be carry-over from other donors' samples. V usage is TRBV19 and J usage is TRBJ2-7; D may be TRBD1 (5 bases). The CDR3: CASSMYAGSEEQYF. CDR3 nucleotides: TGTGCCAGTAGTATGTATGCAGGGTCGGAAGAGCAGTACTTC.